These 24 T cell receptor beta chains were sequenced from one sample in a study of response to subunit inactivated influenza vaccine. TCRdb independently ran MiXCR on the RT-PCR reads; one entry per CDR3 protein. The sample carries about 500,000 distinct CDR3 sequences, approximately 7.2% recorded once. Material: PBMCs from blood, obtained less than 30 months after vaccination. All receptors derive from a man aged 45-69 years who received an inactivated influenza vaccine.

The chain recombines TRBV4-2 with TRBJ2-5, with 14 bases identical to TRBD2. The CDR3 spans 16 residues. Germline V gives CDR1 LGHNA, CDR2 YNFKEQ. V lost 1 base to trimming and J lost 5 bases; unmatched junction nucleotides: 3. CDR3 residues: CASSQGLAGGHETQYF. CDR3 bases: TGTGCCAGCAGCCAAGGACTAGCGGGGGGGCACGAGACCCAGTACTTC.

This clonotype was counted ten times or more. This sequence joins TRBV6-5 and TRBJ1-2; TRBD1 matches at 10 bases. V shed 4 bases and J 2 bases; nucleotides not matched to a gene: 4. The CDR3 length is 15 residues. Germline V gene data show CDR1 as MNHEY and CDR2 as SVGAGI. Here the CDR3 DNA reads TGTGCCAGCAGTTCCCCGGGACAGGGGAACTATGGCTACACCTTC. Its protein product is CASSSPGQGNYGYTF.

Ten or more counts support this clonotype. This chain connects TRBV5-1 to TRBJ2-2, with TRBD2 identical over 9 bases. The CDR3 has 17 amino acids. From germline, CDR1 is SGHRS and CDR2 YFSETQ. V gave up 0 bases and J gave up 3 bases; unmatched junction bases: 6. CDR3 coding DNA: TGCGCCAGCAGCTTGGTGGTAGCGGGGGCCCACACCGGGGAGCTGTTTTTT. Translated: CASSLVVAGAHTGELFF.

V is TRBV7-6 and J is TRBJ2-6; no firm D call. V gave up 2 bases and J gave up 4 bases, with 9 bases separating them. This CDR3 region has 15 residues. CDR1 is SGHVS and CDR2 is FNYEAQ in the germline V gene. The DNA for the CDR3 is TGTGCCAGCAGCTTAAATCCCTCCGGGGCCAACGTCCTGACTTTC. It specifies CASSLNPSGANVLTF. Complete variable domain (other parts from reference TRBV7-6 and TRBJ2-6): GAGVSQSPRYKVTKRGQDVALRCDPISGHVSLYWYRQALGQGPEFLTYFNYEAQQDKSGLPNDRFSAERPEGSISTLTIQRTEQRDSAMYRCASSLNPSGANVLTFGAGSRLTVL.

The chain employs TRBV6-1 and TRBJ2-1; the match to TRBD1 covers 8 bases. With V trimmed by 11 bases and J by 8 bases, 14 bases remained unmatched. Germline loops: CDR1 MNHNS, CDR2 SASEGT. The CDR3 is 14 amino acids. CDR3 region: CAGRTGNFGDEQFF. The CDR3 DNA sequence: TGTGCCGGGCGGACAGGGAATTTTGGGGATGAGCAGTTCTTC.

The chain uses TRBV7-2 and TRBJ2-5; 7 bases agree with TRBD1. CDR3 length: 15 amino acids. From germline, CDR1 is SGHTA and CDR2 FQGNSA. V shed 5 bases, J shed 2 bases, and the junction held 8 bases outside the gene matches. As DNA, the CDR3 is TGTGCCAGCAGCCAAACCGGGACAGCACAAGAGACCCAGTACTTC. It encodes CASSQTGTAQETQYF.

This clonotype was seen more than once but under ten times. This chain joins TRBV5-6 and TRBJ2-5, with 8 bases that match TRBD1. Germline CDR1 is SGHDT and CDR2 is YYEEEE. There are 16 residues in the CDR3. V shed 0 bases and J 5 bases; nucleotides not matched to a gene: 9. The CDR3 DNA is TGTGCCAGCAGCTTGGTGGCAGGGGGCGCGTATGAGACCCAGTACTTC. Its translation is CASSLVAGGAYETQYF.

This clonotype was counted ten times or more. The chain links TRBV20-1 to TRBJ2-1; 8 bases line up with TRBD2. This CDR3 spans 15 amino acids. The trim removed 0 bases at V and 6 bases at J, leaving 7 bases unmatched. CDR1 and CDR2 (germline): DFQATT, SNEGSKA (reference sequence). The CDR3 spells CSARDLGTSVNEQFF. The DNA of the CDR3 is TGCAGTGCTAGAGATTTGGGGACTAGTGTCAATGAGCAGTTCTTC.

The chain couples TRBV20-1 to TRBJ2-2; TRBD2 agrees at 8 bases. From germline, CDR1 is DFQATT and CDR2 SNEGSKA (reference sequence). With V trimmed by 6 bases and J by 3 bases, 6 bases remained unmatched. The CDR3 spans 14 residues. CDR3 residues: CSAAGGGYTGELFF. The CDR3 nucleotides are TGCAGTGCCGCCGGGGGGGGTTACACCGGGGAGCTGTTTTTT.

There are many counts of this clonotype. The genes are TRBV5-1 and TRBJ2-5; D might be TRBD1 (5 bases). The CDR3 is 14 residues long. From germline, CDR1 is SGHRS and CDR2 YFSETQ. V lost 4 bases and J lost 4, with 14 bases in between. For the CDR3, the DNA is TGCGCCAGCAGCCAGGTCGGAGACAGAGAGACCCAGTACTTC. This encodes CASSQVGDRETQYF.

This clonotype occurred many times. J is TRBJ2-2 and V is TRBV20-1, with TRBD2 as a possible D gene (7 bases). The V end lost 2 bases, the J end lost 2 bases, and 12 bases lay between the germline ends. This CDR3 spans 15 amino acids. CDR1 and CDR2 from the germline V gene are DFQATT and SNEGSKA (reference sequence). Written as DNA, the CDR3 is TGCAGTGCTAGAAGGGGGGGCCTTAACACCGGGGAGCTGTTTTTT. It codes for CSARRGGLNTGELFF.

This chain connects TRBV5-1 to TRBJ2-1, with TRBD1 matching over 9 bases. Germline trimming cut 7 bases from V and 5 bases from J; bases unmatched to any gene: 4. This CDR3 is 13 amino acids long. CDR1 SGHRS and CDR2 YFSETQ come from the germline V gene. The DNA for the CDR3 is TGCGCCAGCGCCGGGACAGGGAACAATGAGCAGTTCTTC. Its translation: CASAGTGNNEQFF.

This clonotype was counted a few times. The chain employs TRBV9 and TRBJ1-1; no clear D. CDR1 and CDR2 from the germline V gene are SGDLS and YYNGEE. The CDR3 contains 14 residues. V lost 3 bases and J lost 8, with 17 bases in between. The CDR3 coding sequence is TGTGCCAGCAGCGCACCCACCGGAATTTCGGAAGCTTTCTTT. Its translation: CASSAPTGISEAFF.

The V gene is TRBV4-3, the J gene TRBJ2-3; 8 bases are shared with TRBD1. Germline CDR1 is LGHNA and CDR2 is YSLEER. V shed 0 bases and J 2 bases; nucleotides not matched to a gene: 13. The CDR3 has 19 amino acids. CDR3 sequence reads: CASSQDVVGQGAYTDTQYF. For the CDR3, the DNA is TGCGCCAGCAGCCAAGATGTCGTCGGACAGGGCGCCTACACAGATACGCAGTATTTT.

Ten or more counts support this clonotype. The chain recombines TRBV10-3 with TRBJ2-7; 11 positions agree with TRBD2. The V segment lost 4 bases and the J segment 3 bases; nucleotides outside the gene matches: 2. The CDR3 totals 14 residues. Per germline, CDR1 ENHRY and CDR2 SYGVKD. The CDR3 is CAISVGTSGYEQYF. The CDR3 bases are TGTGCCATCAGTGTAGGGACTAGCGGCTACGAGCAGTACTTC.

The table lists this clonotype with a few counts. The V and J genes are TRBV15 and TRBJ2-3, with 8 bases identical to TRBD1. Trimming took 4 bases from V and 4 from J; bases not matched to a gene: 4. The CDR3 spans 14 residues. The germline gives CDR1 LNHNV, CDR2 YYDKDF (reference sequence). CDR3 in DNA: TGTGCCACCAGCACAGGGGGCTTTGCAGATACGCAGTATTTT. This gives the protein CATSTGGFADTQYF.

In this sample, this clonotype turned up many times. V is TRBV20-1 and J is TRBJ1-1; 7 positions match TRBD1. This CDR3 region has 13 residues. Germline V gene sequence: CDR1 DFQATT, CDR2 SNEGSKA (reference sequence). V shed 5 bases and J 2 bases; nucleotides not matched to a gene: 5. CDR3 region: CSAPTGRNTEAFF. In DNA form, the CDR3 reads TGCAGTGCTCCGACAGGGCGAAACACTGAAGCTTTCTTT.

This clonotype was recorded at least ten times. The rearrangement links TRBV27 to TRBJ2-2; TRBD2 matches 7 bases. This CDR3 has 17 residues. From germline, CDR1 is MNHEY and CDR2 SMNVEV (reference sequence). The J segment lost 3 bases and the V segment lost 2 bases, leaving 9 bases of the junction unmatched. The CDR3 here is CASSLIAGGSYTGELFF. DNA for the CDR3: TGTGCCAGCAGTTTAATCGCTGGCGGGAGTTACACCGGGGAGCTGTTTTTT.

This clonotype showed up many times. V gene TRBV5-8 combines with J gene TRBJ2-4, with TRBD1 as a possible D gene (6 bases). Germline V gene sequence: CDR1 SGHTS, CDR2 YDEGEE. Deletions cut 1 base from V and 4 bases from J, with 12 bases between. The CDR3 sequence is 15 residues long. As DNA, the CDR3 is TGTGCCAGCAGCTTGACAGGGTTTGAGAAAAACATTCAGTACTTC. Encoded protein: CASSLTGFEKNIQYF.

V usage is TRBV29-1 and J usage is TRBJ2-3, with TRBD2 matching 13 bases. After removal of 7 bases from V and 1 base from J, the junction contained 11 bases not matched to a gene. This CDR3 comprises 17 residues. Germline V gene data show CDR1 as SQVTM and CDR2 as ANQGSEA. The CDR3 region has the DNA TGCAGCGCCGAACTAGCGGGAGGGCCGGGGGGCACAGATACGCAGTATTTT. Encoded protein: CSAELAGGPGGTDTQYF.

In this sample, this clonotype turned up a few times. The V gene is TRBV5-1, the J gene TRBJ2-7, with 7 bases lining up with TRBD1. The CDR3 is 12 amino acids. The V segment lost 3 bases and the J segment 7 bases; nucleotides outside the gene matches: 4. From germline, CDR1 is SGHRS and CDR2 YFSETQ. The CDR3 DNA reads TGCGCCAGCAGCTACTCACAGGGGGAGCAGTACTTC. Translating gives CASSYSQGEQYF.

This clonotype was recorded a few times. The chain has TRBV5-1 and TRBJ2-4; 9 bases are a match to TRBD1. Germline V gives CDR1 SGHRS, CDR2 YFSETQ. The J segment lost 1 base and the V segment lost 4 bases, leaving 6 bases of the junction unmatched. CDR3 length equals 16 residues. This chain's CDR3 is CASSAGQGKAKNIQYF. DNA for the CDR3: TGCGCCAGCAGCGCGGGACAGGGAAAGGCCAAAAACATTCAGTACTTC.

This clonotype was detected many times. V is TRBV15 and J is TRBJ1-2; no firm D call. The CDR3 runs to 14 residues. The V gene's germline CDR1 is LNHNV and CDR2 YYDKDF (reference sequence). V was pared by 0 bases and J by 4 bases, with 9 bases between. CDR3 nucleotide sequence: TGTGCCACCAGCAGAGATTTGGCCGCCTATGGCTACACCTTC. As protein: CATSRDLAAYGYTF.

This clonotype was observed a handful of times. This chain connects TRBV20-1 to TRBJ2-7; the D is unclear. Germline CDR1 reads DFQATT; CDR2 reads SNEGSKA (reference sequence). The CDR3 runs to 13 residues. V lost 6 bases to trimming and J lost 3 bases, with 15 bases between them. The CDR3 DNA is TGCAGTGCCCGCAGAACCGCGAGCTACGAGCAGTACTTC. Translation gives CSARRTASYEQYF.